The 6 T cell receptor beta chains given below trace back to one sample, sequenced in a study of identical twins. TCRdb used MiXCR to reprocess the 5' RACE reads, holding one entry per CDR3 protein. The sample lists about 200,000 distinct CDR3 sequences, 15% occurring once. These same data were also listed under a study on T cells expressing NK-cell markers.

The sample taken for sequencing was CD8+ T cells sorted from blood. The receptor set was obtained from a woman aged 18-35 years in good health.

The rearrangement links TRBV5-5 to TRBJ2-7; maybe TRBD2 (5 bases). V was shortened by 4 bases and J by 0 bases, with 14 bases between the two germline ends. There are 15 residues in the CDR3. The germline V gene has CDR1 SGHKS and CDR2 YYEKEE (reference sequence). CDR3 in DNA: TGTGCCAGCAGCCTAGAAGTCGACTACTCCTACGAGCAGTACTTC. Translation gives CASSLEVDYSYEQYF.

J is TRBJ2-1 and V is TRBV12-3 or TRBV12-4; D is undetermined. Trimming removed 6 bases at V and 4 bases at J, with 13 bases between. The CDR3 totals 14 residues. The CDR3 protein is CASSRTGLYNEQFF. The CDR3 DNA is TGTGCCAGCAGCCGCACGGGTCTGTACAATGAGCAGTTCTTC.

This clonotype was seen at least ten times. The CDR3 sequence is CSARYSVRQPQHF. The CDR3 nucleotides read TGCAGTGCTAGGTACAGCGTTCGTCAGCCCCAGCATTTT. The rearrangement uses TRBV20-1 and TRBJ1-5; no clear D. Germline CDR1 and CDR2: DFQATT and SNEGSKA (reference sequence). V was cut by 3 bases and J by 6 bases, with 12 bases left in between. CDR3 length: 13 residues.

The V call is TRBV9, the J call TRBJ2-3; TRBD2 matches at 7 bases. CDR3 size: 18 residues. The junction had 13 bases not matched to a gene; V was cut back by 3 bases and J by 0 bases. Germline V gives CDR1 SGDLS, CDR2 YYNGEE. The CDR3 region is CASSAPRASGMSTDTQYF. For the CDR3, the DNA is TGTGCCAGCAGCGCCCCTAGGGCTAGCGGTATGAGCACAGATACGCAGTATTTT.

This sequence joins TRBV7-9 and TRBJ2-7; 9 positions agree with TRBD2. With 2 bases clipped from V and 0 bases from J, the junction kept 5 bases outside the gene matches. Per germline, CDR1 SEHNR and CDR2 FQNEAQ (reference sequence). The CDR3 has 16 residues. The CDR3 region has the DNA TGTGCCAGCAGCTTAATTGCTAGCGGGGCCTCCTACGAGCAGTACTTC. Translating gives CASSLIASGASYEQYF.

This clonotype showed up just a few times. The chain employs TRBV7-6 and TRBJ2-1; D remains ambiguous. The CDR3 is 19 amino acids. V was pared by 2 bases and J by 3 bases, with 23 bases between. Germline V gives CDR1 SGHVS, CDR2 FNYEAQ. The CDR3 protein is CASSLYSGPKDSNYNEQFF. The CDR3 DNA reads TGTGCCAGCAGCTTATATTCTGGGCCAAAGGATTCCAACTACAATGAGCAGTTCTTC.